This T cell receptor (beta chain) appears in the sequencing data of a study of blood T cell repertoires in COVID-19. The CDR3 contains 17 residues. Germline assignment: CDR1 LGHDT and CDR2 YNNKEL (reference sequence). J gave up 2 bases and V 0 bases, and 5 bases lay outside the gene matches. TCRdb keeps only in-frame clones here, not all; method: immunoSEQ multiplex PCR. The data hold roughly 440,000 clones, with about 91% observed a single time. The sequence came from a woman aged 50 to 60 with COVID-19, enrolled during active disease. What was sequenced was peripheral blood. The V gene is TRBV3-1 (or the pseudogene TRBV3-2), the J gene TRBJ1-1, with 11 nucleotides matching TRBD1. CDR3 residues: CASSQDRRTGGNTEAFF. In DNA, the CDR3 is TGTGCCAGCAGCCAAGATCGGCGGACAGGGGGCAACACTGAAGCTTTCTTT.